The clone carrying this T cell receptor beta chain has a handful of counts. Its target is unknown. V trimming: 4 bases; J trimming: 3 bases; junction bases outside the gene matches: 3. Germline CDR1 and CDR2: SGHDT and YYEEEE. The CDR3 sequence is 15 residues long. The data were obtained in a study of identical twins. Whole-study findings and limits: The study based its conclusions on cross-sectional statistical analysis and did not follow the same donors.

Template switching added a universal primer site, and cDNA bore unique molecular identifiers. Each CDR3 protein is one row after TCRdb ran MiXCR on the 5' RACE reads. The table includes 1.5 million or so distinct CDR3 sequences, about 30% detected once. This receptor was obtained from a newborn girl in good health. Sequenced input: cord blood. The rearrangement uses TRBV5-6 and TRBJ2-1; 11 bases agree with TRBD2. The CDR3 protein is CASSRSGGDYNEQFF. Here the CDR3 DNA reads TGTGCCAGCAGCCGTAGCGGGGGGGACTACAATGAGCAGTTCTTC.